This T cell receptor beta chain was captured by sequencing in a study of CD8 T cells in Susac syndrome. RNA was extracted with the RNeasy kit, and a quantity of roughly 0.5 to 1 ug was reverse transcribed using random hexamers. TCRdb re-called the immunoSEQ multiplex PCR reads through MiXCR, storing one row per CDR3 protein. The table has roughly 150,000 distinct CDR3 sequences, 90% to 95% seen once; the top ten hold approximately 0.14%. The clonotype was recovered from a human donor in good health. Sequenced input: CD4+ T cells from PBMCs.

The CDR3 region has the DNA TGTGCCAGCAGCGTAGACCCTAGAGTTTCCTACGAGCAGTACTTC. Residues: CASSVDPRVSYEQYF. The chain combines TRBV9 with TRBJ2-7; no reliable D call. The CDR3 spans 15 residues. Germline values: CDR1 SGDLS, CDR2 YYNGEE. V was trimmed by 0 bases and J by 1 base, leaving 11 bases between them.